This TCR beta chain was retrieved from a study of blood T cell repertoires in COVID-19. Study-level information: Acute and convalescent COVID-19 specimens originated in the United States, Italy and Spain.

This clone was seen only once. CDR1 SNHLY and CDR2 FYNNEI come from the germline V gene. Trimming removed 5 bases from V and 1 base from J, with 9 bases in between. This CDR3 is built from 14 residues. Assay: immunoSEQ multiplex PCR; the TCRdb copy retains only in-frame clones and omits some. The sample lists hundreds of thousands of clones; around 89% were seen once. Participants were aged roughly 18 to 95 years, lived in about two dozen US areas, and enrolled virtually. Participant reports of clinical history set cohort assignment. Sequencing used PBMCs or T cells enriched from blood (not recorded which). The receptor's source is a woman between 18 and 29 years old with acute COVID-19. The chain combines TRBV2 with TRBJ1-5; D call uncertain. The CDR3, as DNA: TGTGCCAGCAGTAGAACAACCAGCAATCAGCCCCAGCATTTT. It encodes CASSRTTSNQPQHF.